This T cell receptor (beta chain) was identified during a study of T cells in Graves' hyperthyroidism and ophthalmopathy. Study as a whole: Peripheral blood draws took place at initial diagnosis, ahead of any treatment.

Clinical symptoms, serum thyroxine, TRAb, thyroid ultrasound and orbital computed tomography established diagnosis. There were TCR beta CDR3 regions amplified from RNA transcripts. The HTBI primer set served for first-round RT-PCR of the TCR CDR3. TCRdb processed the multiplex PCR reads anew with MiXCR; each CDR3 protein has one entry. The sample carries hundreds of thousands of distinct CDR3 sequences, about 20% recorded once. The V end was cut by 6 bases, the J end by 0 bases, with 11 bases between. The CDR3 runs 13 residues. CDR1 is SQVTM and CDR2 is ANQGSEA in the germline V gene. The chain is built from TRBV29-1 and TRBJ1-1; D is undetermined. This clonotype was sampled from a woman in her 70s with Graves' ophthalmopathy. Sequenced input: blood. CDR3 coding DNA: TGCAGCGTCATGTCGCTAATGAACACTGAAGCTTTCTTT. It specifies CSVMSLMNTEAFF.